This is a list of T cell receptor beta chains from one sample in a study of CD4 T cells in relation to SARS-CoV-2 and coronaviruses. Assay used: immunoSEQ multiplex PCR; TCRdb lists only in-frame clones, some missing. Of approximately 27,000 clones listed, over 70% are singletons. These receptors are not linked to any known antigen. Input material: CD4+ T cells from PBMCs, cultured in vitro. The receptors come from a human donor in good health. Each CDR3 is given with its conserved first and last residue. Fields, in order: J gene, V gene, CDR3 protein.

J gene: TRBJ2-5; V gene: TRBV7-3; CDR3 protein: CASSLIPRETQYF
J gene: TRBJ2-5; V gene: TRBV28; CDR3 protein: CASRGGLGTRDETQYF
J gene: TRBJ2-7; V gene: TRBV28; CDR3 protein: CASSFSPLEQYF
J gene: TRBJ1-4; V gene: TRBV2; CDR3 protein: CASSETDFNEKLFF
J gene: TRBJ1-2; V gene: TRBV12-1; CDR3 protein: CASSSRAATVTLRGYTF
J gene: TRBJ2-5; V gene: TRBV11-2; CDR3 protein: CASRRLAGRQETQYF
J gene: TRBJ1-1; V gene: TRBV28; CDR3 protein: CASSSGGARTEAFF
J gene: TRBJ2-1; V gene: TRBV19; CDR3 protein: CASSRLAGSREQFF
J gene: TRBJ2-3; V gene: TRBV9; CDR3 protein: CASSVETSSDTQYF
J gene: TRBJ1-1; V gene: TRBV7-8; CDR3 protein: CASSLAFGDTEAFF
J gene: TRBJ2-5; V gene: TRBV9; CDR3 protein: CASSAGTKETQYF
J gene: TRBJ1-5; V gene: TRBV27; CDR3 protein: CASSADRGDQPQHF
J gene: TRBJ2-1; V gene: TRBV6-2/TRBV6-3; CDR3 protein: CASSDTSYNEQFF
J gene: TRBJ1-2; V gene: TRBV30; CDR3 protein: CAWGTGNYGYTF
J gene: TRBJ2-7; V gene: TRBV5-3; CDR3 protein: CARSTLDREEGYEQYF
J gene: TRBJ1-1; V gene: TRBV11-3; CDR3 protein: CASSMGQGNTEAFF
J gene: TRBJ2-5; V gene: TRBV19; CDR3 protein: CASSMKKTANPETQYF
J gene: TRBJ2-1; V gene: TRBV4-3; CDR3 protein: CASSQEGGRRGEQFF
J gene: TRBJ1-2; V gene: TRBV9; CDR3 protein: CASSARQGADYGYTF
J gene: TRBJ2-2; V gene: TRBV9; CDR3 protein: CASSGPTGVNTGELFF
J gene: TRBJ2-2; V gene: TRBV5-1; CDR3 protein: CASRTGTSVGELFF
J gene: TRBJ2-3; V gene: TRBV7-9; CDR3 protein: CASSPAGLSGSRTDTQYF
J gene: TRBJ2-1; V gene: TRBV4-3; CDR3 protein: CASSQDLEGSSYNEQFF
J gene: TRBJ2-7; V gene: TRBV25-1; CDR3 protein: CASSEVPVEEQYF
J gene: TRBJ2-7; V gene: TRBV19; CDR3 protein: CASSISLAGDEQYF
J gene: TRBJ1-6; V gene: TRBV6-5; CDR3 protein: CASSFQDRNSPLHF
J gene: TRBJ2-1; V gene: TRBV7-6; CDR3 protein: CASSPRTRPYNEQFF
J gene: TRBJ2-2; V gene: TRBV4-1; CDR3 protein: CASSRRPGQADTGELFF
J gene: TRBJ2-7; V gene: TRBV2; CDR3 protein: CASSELPQGLIYEQYF